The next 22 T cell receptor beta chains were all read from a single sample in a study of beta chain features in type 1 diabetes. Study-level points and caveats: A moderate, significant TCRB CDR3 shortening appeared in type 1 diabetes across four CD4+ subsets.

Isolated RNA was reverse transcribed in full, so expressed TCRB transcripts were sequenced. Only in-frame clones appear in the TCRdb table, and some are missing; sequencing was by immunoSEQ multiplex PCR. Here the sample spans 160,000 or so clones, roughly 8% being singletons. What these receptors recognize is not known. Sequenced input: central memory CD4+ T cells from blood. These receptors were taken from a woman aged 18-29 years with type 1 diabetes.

This CDR3 reads CASSLGSGETQYF. The CDR3 coding sequence is TGTGCCAGCAGCTTAGGGTCGGGAGAGACCCAGTACTTC. The chain combines TRBV11-3 with TRBJ2-5; D unclear. With 1 base removed from V and 4 bases from J, the gap between germline ends came to 7 bases. CDR3 length equals 13 residues. The germline V gene encodes CDR1 SGHNT and CDR2 YENEEA.

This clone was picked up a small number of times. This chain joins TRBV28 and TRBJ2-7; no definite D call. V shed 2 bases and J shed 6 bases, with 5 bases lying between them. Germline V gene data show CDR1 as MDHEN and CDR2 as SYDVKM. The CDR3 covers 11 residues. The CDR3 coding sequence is TGTGCCAGCAGTTTACTGCGCGAGCAGTACTTC. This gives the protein CASSLLREQYF.

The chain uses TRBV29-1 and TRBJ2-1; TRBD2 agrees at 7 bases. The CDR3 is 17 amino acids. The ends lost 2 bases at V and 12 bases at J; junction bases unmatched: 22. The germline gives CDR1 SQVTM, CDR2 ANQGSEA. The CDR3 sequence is CSVERTPSGRASSGQFF. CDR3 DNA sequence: TGCAGCGTTGAAAGGACTCCTAGTGGGAGGGCCTCTTCAGGGCAGTTCTTC.

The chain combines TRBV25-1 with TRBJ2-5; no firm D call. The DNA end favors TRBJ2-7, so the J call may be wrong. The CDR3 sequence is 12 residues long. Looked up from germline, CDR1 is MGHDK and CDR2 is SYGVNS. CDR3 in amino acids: CASSDSYYEQYF. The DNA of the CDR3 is TGTGCCAGCAGTGACAGTTACTACGAGCAGTACTTC.

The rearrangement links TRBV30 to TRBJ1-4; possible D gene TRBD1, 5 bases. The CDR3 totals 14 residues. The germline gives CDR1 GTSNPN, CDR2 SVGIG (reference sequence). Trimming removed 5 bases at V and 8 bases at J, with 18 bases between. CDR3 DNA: TGTGCCTGGCATCGGGGGGGTCTTAAGGAAAAACTGTTTTTT. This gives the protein CAWHRGGLKEKLFF.

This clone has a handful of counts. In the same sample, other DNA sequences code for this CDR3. The CDR3 region is CASSLQGYEQYF. CDR3 bases: TGTGCCAGCAGTCTCCAGGGCTACGAGCAGTACTTC. The chain joins TRBV28 to TRBJ2-7, with a weak D call TRBD1 (5 bases). The V end was cut by 5 bases, the J end by 3 bases, with 8 bases between. The CDR3 length is 12 residues. The germline gives CDR1 MDHEN, CDR2 SYDVKM. Supplemented by reference TRBV28 and TRBJ2-7, the full variable domain reads DVKVTQSSRYLVKRTGEKVFLECVQDMDHENMFWYRQDPGLGLRLIYFSYDVKMKEKGDIPEGYSVSREKKERFSLILESASTNQTSMYLCASSLQGYEQYFGPGTRLTVT.

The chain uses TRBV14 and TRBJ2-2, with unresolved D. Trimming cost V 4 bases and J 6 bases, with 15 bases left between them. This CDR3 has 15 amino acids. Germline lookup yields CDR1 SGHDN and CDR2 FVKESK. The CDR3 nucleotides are TGTGCCAGCAGCCCCCTTCGTAACAGTCCCGGGGAGCTGTTTTTT. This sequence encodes CASSPLRNSPGELFF.

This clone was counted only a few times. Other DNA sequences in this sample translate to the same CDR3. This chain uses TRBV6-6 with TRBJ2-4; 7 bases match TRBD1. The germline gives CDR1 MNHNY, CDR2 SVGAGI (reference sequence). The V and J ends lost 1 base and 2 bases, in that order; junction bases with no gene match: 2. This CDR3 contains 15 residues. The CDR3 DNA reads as TGTGCCAGCAGTTACTACAGGGGCCCCAAAAACATTCAGTACTTC. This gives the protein CASSYYRGPKNIQYF.

The CDR3 nucleotides read TGTGCCAGCAGCACCGTCAGTTCCTACGAGCAGTACTTC. Its protein product is CASSTVSSYEQYF. This rearrangement joins TRBV27 to TRBJ2-7; D unclear. Germline CDR1 reads MNHEY; CDR2 reads SMNVEV (reference sequence). This CDR3 contains 13 residues. Trimming removed 6 bases from V and 1 base from J, with 10 bases in between.

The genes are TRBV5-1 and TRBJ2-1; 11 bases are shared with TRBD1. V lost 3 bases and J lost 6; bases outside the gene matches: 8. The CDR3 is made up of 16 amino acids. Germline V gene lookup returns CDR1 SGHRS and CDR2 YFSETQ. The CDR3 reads CASSSTPGTGGNEQFF. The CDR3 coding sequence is TGCGCCAGCAGCTCAACTCCCGGGACAGGGGGCAATGAGCAGTTCTTC.

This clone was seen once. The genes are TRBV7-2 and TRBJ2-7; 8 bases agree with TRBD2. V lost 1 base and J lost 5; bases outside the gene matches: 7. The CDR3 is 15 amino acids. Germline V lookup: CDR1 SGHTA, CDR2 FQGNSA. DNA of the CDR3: TGTGCCAGCAGCTTAGGGGCGGGGGGCTTCAACGAGCAGTACTTC. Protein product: CASSLGAGGFNEQYF.

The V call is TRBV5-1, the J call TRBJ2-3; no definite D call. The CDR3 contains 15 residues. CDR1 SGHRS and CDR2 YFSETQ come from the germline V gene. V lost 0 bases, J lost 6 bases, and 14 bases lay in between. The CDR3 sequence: CASSLVTYPQDTQYF. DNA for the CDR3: TGCGCCAGCAGCTTGGTGACTTACCCCCAGGATACGCAGTATTTT.

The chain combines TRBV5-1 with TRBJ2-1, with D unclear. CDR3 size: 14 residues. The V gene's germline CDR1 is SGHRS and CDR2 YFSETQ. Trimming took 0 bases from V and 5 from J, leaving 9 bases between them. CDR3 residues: CASSLDASNNEQFF. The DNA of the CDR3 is TGCGCCAGCAGCTTGGACGCGTCCAACAATGAGCAGTTCTTC.

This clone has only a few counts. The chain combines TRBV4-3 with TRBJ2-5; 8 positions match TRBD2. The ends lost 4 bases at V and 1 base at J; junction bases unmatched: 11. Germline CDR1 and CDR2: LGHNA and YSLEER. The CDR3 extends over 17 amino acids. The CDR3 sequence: CASSPGTSRLVQETQYF. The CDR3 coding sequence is TGCGCCAGCAGCCCGGGGACTAGTCGGCTGGTCCAAGAGACCCAGTACTTC.

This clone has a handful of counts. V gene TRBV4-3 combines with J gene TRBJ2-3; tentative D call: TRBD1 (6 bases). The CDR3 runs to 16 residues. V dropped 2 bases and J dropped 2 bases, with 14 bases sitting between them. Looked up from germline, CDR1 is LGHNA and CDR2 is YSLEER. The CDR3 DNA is TGCGCCAGCAGCCAACGGGGACACAGCAACACAGATACGCAGTATTTT. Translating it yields CASSQRGHSNTDTQYF.

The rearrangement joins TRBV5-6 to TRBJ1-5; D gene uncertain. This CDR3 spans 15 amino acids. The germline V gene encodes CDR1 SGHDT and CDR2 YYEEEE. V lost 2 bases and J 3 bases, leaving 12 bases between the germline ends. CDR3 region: CASSLGGLPNQPQHF. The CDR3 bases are TGTGCCAGCAGCTTAGGCGGCCTCCCCAATCAGCCCCAGCATTTT.

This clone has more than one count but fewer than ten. CDR3 sequence reads: CASGEGYEQYF. CDR3 nucleotides: TGTGCCAGCGGGGAGGGTTACGAGCAGTACTTC. V gene TRBV6-5 combines with J gene TRBJ2-7, with 7 bases aligning to TRBD2. The germline V gene encodes CDR1 MNHEY and CDR2 SVGAGI. After removal of 8 bases from V and 4 bases from J, the junction contained 2 bases not matched to a gene. The CDR3 runs 11 residues.

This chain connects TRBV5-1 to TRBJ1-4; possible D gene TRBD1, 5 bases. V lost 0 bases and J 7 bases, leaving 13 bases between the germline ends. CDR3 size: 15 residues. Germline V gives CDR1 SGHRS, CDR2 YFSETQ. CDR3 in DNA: TGCGCCAGCAGCTTGGTGCAGGGCGATACTGAAAAACTGTTTTTT. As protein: CASSLVQGDTEKLFF.

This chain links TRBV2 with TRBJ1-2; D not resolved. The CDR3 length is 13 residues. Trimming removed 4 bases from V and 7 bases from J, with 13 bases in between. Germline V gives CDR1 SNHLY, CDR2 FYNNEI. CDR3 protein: CASSVNVEGGYTF. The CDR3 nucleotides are TGTGCCAGCAGTGTAAATGTCGAGGGTGGCTACACCTTC.

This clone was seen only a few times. The CDR3 region is CASSTGGGSTDTQYF. The DNA for the CDR3 is TGCGCCAGCTCCACGGGCGGGGGGAGCACAGATACGCAGTATTTT. The chain uses TRBV5-1 and TRBJ2-3; 8 bases agree with TRBD2. The germline V gene has CDR1 SGHRS and CDR2 YFSETQ. V lost 7 bases, J lost 0 bases, and 7 bases stayed unmatched. The CDR3 length is 15 residues.

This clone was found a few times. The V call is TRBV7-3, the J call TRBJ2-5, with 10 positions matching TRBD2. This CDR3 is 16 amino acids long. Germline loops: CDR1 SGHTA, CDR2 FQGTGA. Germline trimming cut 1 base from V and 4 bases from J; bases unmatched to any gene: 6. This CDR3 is CASSLIPAGGRETQYF. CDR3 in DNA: TGTGCCAGCAGCTTAATTCCAGCGGGAGGGCGAGAGACCCAGTACTTC. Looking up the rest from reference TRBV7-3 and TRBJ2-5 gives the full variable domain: GAGVSQTPSNKVTEKGKYVELRCDPISGHTALYWYRQSLGQGPEFLIYFQGTGAADDSGLPNDRFFAVRPEGSVSTLKIQRTERGDSAVYLCASSLIPAGGRETQYFGPGTRLLVL.

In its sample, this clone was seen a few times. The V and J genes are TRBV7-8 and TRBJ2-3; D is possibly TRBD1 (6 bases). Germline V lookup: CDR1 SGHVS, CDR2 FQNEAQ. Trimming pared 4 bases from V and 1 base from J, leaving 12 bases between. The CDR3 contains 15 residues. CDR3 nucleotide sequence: TGTGCCAGCAGCTCACGACAGGCCGGCACAGATACGCAGTATTTT. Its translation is CASSSRQAGTDTQYF.